This is a list of T cell receptor beta chains from one sample in a study of cytomegalovirus exposure and HLA in healthy donors. Sequencing used immunoSEQ multiplex PCR; TCRdb keeps in-frame clones, though not all of them. The profile covers approximately 100,000 clones, with 70% to 90% appearing a single time and roughly 3.9% taken by the ten largest. Sequencing was performed on PBMCs. The receptors come from a woman aged 30 to 39 in good health and CMV-seronegative. CDR3s include the opening cysteine and the closing phenylalanine or tryptophan. D genes are given only for firm matches. Where a row states a size, it is once, few, many or the class of an expanded clone; other rows omit it.

V: TRBV9
size: once
D: TRBD1
J: TRBJ1-4
CDR3: CASSGGGDRFNEKLFF
DNA: TGTGCCAGCAGCGGAGGGGGGGACAGGTTTAATGAAAAACTGTTTTTT

V: TRBV7-9
size: -
D: -
J: TRBJ1-2
CDR3: CASSLEHIANYGYTF
DNA: TGTGCCAGCAGCTTAGAGCATATAGCTAACTATGGCTACACCTTC

V: TRBV18
size: -
D: -
J: TRBJ2-7
CDR3: CASSPIGQGEQYF
DNA: TGTGCCAGCTCACCAATTGGCCAGGGCGAGCAGTACTTC

V: TRBV21-1
size: -
D: -
J: TRBJ2-7
CDR3: CASSKDAGNPPYEQYF
DNA: TGTGCCAGCAGCAAAGACGCGGGGAATCCCCCCTACGAGCAGTACTTC

V: TRBV25-1
size: -
D: TRBD2
J: TRBJ2-1
CDR3: CASALAGDYNEQFF
DNA: TGTGCCAGCGCACTAGCGGGAGACTACAATGAGCAGTTCTTC

V: TRBV27
size: -
D: -
J: TRBJ2-4
CDR3: CASSFGGAGIQYF
DNA: TGTGCCAGCAGTTTTGGGGGGGCCGGCATTCAGTACTTC

V: TRBV5-4
size: -
D: -
J: TRBJ1-4
CDR3: CASSLAGNEKLFF
DNA: TGTGCCAGCAGCTTGGCGGGGAATGAAAAACTGTTTTTT

V: TRBV6-4
size: once
D: TRBD1
J: TRBJ2-3
CDR3: CASSHSGTGAATDTQYF
DNA: TGTGCCAGCAGTCACTCCGGGACAGGGGCTGCCACAGATACGCAGTATTTT

V: TRBV7-2
size: -
D: -
J: TRBJ2-1
CDR3: CASSQVGTRGQFF
DNA: TGTGCCAGCAGCCAGGTGGGGACACGCGGGCAGTTCTTC

V: TRBV11-3
size: -
D: -
J: TRBJ1-1
CDR3: CASSPGEQGEAFF
DNA: TGTGCCAGCAGCCCTGGTGAGCAGGGAGAAGCTTTCTTT

V: TRBV10-3
size: -
D: -
J: TRBJ2-7
CDR3: CAISLLAGEQYF
DNA: TGTGCCATCAGTCTCCTTGCCGGCGAGCAGTACTTC

V: TRBV13
size: -
D: -
J: TRBJ2-7
CDR3: CASSFGQGAEQYF
DNA: TGTGCCAGCAGCTTTGGTCAGGGTGCCGAGCAGTACTTC

V: TRBV9
size: -
D: -
J: TRBJ1-6
CDR3: CASSVRYGSPLHF
DNA: TGTGCCAGCAGCGTCAGGTACGGTTCACCCCTCCACTTT

V: TRBV5-1
size: -
D: TRBD2
J: TRBJ2-1
CDR3: CASSPTSGHNEQFF
DNA: TGCGCCAGCAGCCCGACTAGCGGCCACAATGAGCAGTTCTTC

V: TRBV5-1
size: -
D: TRBD2
J: TRBJ2-7
CDR3: CASSPHVGGRALYEQYF
DNA: TGCGCCAGCAGCCCGCACGTCGGCGGGAGGGCACTGTACGAGCAGTACTTC

V: TRBV5-1
size: -
D: TRBD1
J: TRBJ1-6
CDR3: CASSSDRGANSPLHF
DNA: TGCGCCAGCAGTTCGGACAGGGGTGCGAATTCACCCCTCCACTTT

V: TRBV28
size: few
D: -
J: TRBJ2-7
CDR3: CASSLAYEQYF
DNA: TGTGCCAGCAGTCTCGCCTACGAGCAGTACTTC

V: TRBV6-5
size: -
D: -
J: TRBJ2-7
CDR3: CASSYGGKSYEQYF
DNA: TGTGCCAGCAGTTACGGAGGGAAATCCTACGAGCAGTACTTC

V: TRBV7-3
size: -
D: TRBD1
J: TRBJ2-1
CDR3: CASSLSFPGQGNNEQFF
DNA: TGTGCCAGCAGCTTAAGCTTCCCGGGACAGGGGAACAATGAGCAGTTCTTC

V: TRBV9
size: -
D: -
J: TRBJ2-2
CDR3: CASSVGSPGELFF
DNA: TGTGCCAGCAGCGTAGGTTCTCCCGGGGAGCTGTTTTTT

V: TRBV6-5
size: -
D: TRBD1
J: TRBJ2-7
CDR3: CASRRTGGGYEQYF
DNA: TGTGCCAGCAGAAGGACAGGGGGGGGTTACGAGCAGTACTTC

V: TRBV9
size: few
D: -
J: TRBJ1-2
CDR3: CASSVGRSPGGYTF
DNA: TGTGCCAGCAGCGTAGGTAGATCCCCCGGGGGCTACACCTTC

V: TRBV5-4
size: -
D: -
J: TRBJ2-3
CDR3: CASSLWGVWTTDTQYF
DNA: TGTGCCAGCAGCTTGTGGGGGGTATGGACCACAGATACGCAGTATTTT

V: TRBV6-1
size: -
D: -
J: TRBJ1-4
CDR3: CASTVSGGLNEKLFF
DNA: TGTGCCAGCACTGTATCCGGGGGACTTAACGAAAAACTGTTTTTT